This T cell receptor (beta chain) stems from a study of cytomegalovirus exposure and HLA in healthy donors. In the study overall: An earlier analysis identified 120 million or so unique TCR beta sequences in approximately 190 million T cells. The study, taken as a whole, reports: Analysis was carried out at a later point, and it linked a missense DCLRE1C variant to TCR beta V- and J-gene trimming.

This clone was detected a few times. Its target is unknown. Germline CDR1 is DFQATT and CDR2 is SNEGSKA (reference sequence). This CDR3 is built from 11 residues. PCR amplification relied on 60 Vbeta primers (plus 13 Jbeta primers). Source study methods: Among the unique TCR beta chains that a later analysis counted, about 81 million in all, roughly 11 million were shared. TCRdb keeps only in-frame clones here, not all; method: immunoSEQ multiplex PCR. D and trimming come from the DNA, and the V and J calls and clone size come from that table. This sample carries 150,000 to 200,000 clones, 70% to 90% of them seen once, and the ten largest clones take about 9.3%.

The sequencing input was PBMCs. This rearrangement joins TRBV20-1 to TRBJ1-1; 7 positions agree with TRBD1. The receptor was derived from a man aged 18 to 35 in good health and CMV-seropositive. This chain's CDR3 is CAGTVNTEAFF. Here the CDR3 DNA reads TGCGCGGGGACAGTGAACACTGAAGCTTTCTTT.